Following are 8 T cell receptor beta chains from one sample sequenced in a study of T cell responses to AZD1222 COVID-19 vaccine. TCRdb's copy holds only in-frame clones and misses some; the assay was immunoSEQ multiplex PCR. Of approximately 130,000 clones in the sample, 90% to 95% were seen once. Here the sequenced sample was peripheral blood, taken on day 0 of AZD1222 vaccination. These receptors were collected from an adult in good health.

J is TRBJ1-5 and V is TRBV18; D is unclear. The CDR3 covers 16 residues. V was cut by 6 bases and J by 2 bases, with 17 bases left in between. Germline CDR1 reads KGHSH; CDR2 reads LQKENI. The CDR3 reads CASSPTLGRGNQPQHF. The CDR3 region has the DNA TGTGCCAGCTCCCCCACTTTAGGACGGGGCAATCAGCCCCAGCATTTT.

The chain has TRBV5-6 and TRBJ2-3; 8 bases are a match to TRBD2. In germline, CDR1 is SGHDT, CDR2 YYEEEE. V lost 0 bases to trimming and J lost 1 base; unmatched junction nucleotides: 1. This CDR3 region has 15 residues. This chain's CDR3 is CASSLDGGGTDTQYF. DNA for the CDR3: TGTGCCAGCAGCTTGGACGGGGGGGGCACAGATACGCAGTATTTT.

The DNA of the CDR3 is TGTGCCAGCAGGGACAGGGCCTATGGCTACACCTTC. The encoded protein is CASRDRAYGYTF. The J gene is TRBJ1-2, the V gene TRBV6-5, with 8 bases lining up with TRBD1. CDR1 is MNHEY, CDR2 SVGAGI, per germline. V shed 6 bases, J shed 4 bases, and the junction held 1 base outside the gene matches. The length of the CDR3 is 12 residues.

The J gene is TRBJ2-1, the V gene TRBV5-4, with 11 bases fitting TRBD2. The CDR3 length is 17 residues. In germline, CDR1 is SGHNT, CDR2 YYREEE (reference sequence). The junction had 2 bases not matched to a gene; V was cut back by 0 bases and J by 0 bases. The CDR3 is CASSLGLAGSSYNEQFF. CDR3 nucleotide sequence: TGTGCCAGCAGCTTGGGACTAGCGGGGAGCTCCTACAATGAGCAGTTCTTC.

In its sample, this clone was seen once. V usage is TRBV29-1 and J usage is TRBJ1-1, with TRBD1 as a possible D gene (5 bases). Trimming cost V 7 bases and J 0 bases, with 12 bases left between them. The CDR3 is made up of 13 amino acids. CDR1 is SQVTM, CDR2 ANQGSEA, per germline. The CDR3 nucleotides read TGCAGCGCTGGGGACGGAATGAACACTGAAGCTTTCTTT. It codes for CSAGDGMNTEAFF.

V is TRBV6-5 and J is TRBJ1-5; possibly TRBD1 for D (6 bases). Germline assignment: CDR1 MNHEY and CDR2 SVGAGI. V lost 6 bases to trimming and J lost 6 bases, with 18 bases between them. The length of the CDR3 is 15 residues. In DNA, the CDR3 is TGTGCCAGCAGACTATTCAGGGGTACGGGTCAGCCCCAGCATTTT. It codes for CASRLFRGTGQPQHF.

V and J are TRBV7-2 and TRBJ1-2; possible D gene TRBD1, 5 bases. This CDR3 contains 15 residues. CDR1 SGHTA and CDR2 FQGNSA come from the germline V gene. V lost 5 bases and J 0 bases, leaving 13 bases between the germline ends. Here the CDR3 reads CASSPSGQPNYGYTF. DNA of the CDR3: TGTGCCAGCAGCCCATCGGGGCAGCCTAACTATGGCTACACCTTC.

The chain recombines TRBV7-9 with TRBJ2-5, with 9 bases aligning to TRBD2. V shed 3 bases and J 5 bases; nucleotides not matched to a gene: 7. The germline CDR1 and CDR2 sequences are SEHNR and FQNEAQ (reference sequence). The CDR3 covers 15 residues. CDR3 sequence reads: CASSLPSGMGETQYF. The DNA of the CDR3 is TGTGCCAGCAGCTTGCCTAGCGGGATGGGGGAGACCCAGTACTTC.